These 16 T cell receptor beta chains came from one sample sequenced in a study of immune aging and cytomegalovirus after organ transplant. These receptors' antigens are unknown. Cells were captured in microwells, and libraries were made with BD Rhapsody targeted mRNA and AbSeq chemistry. Each CDR3 protein is one row after TCRdb ran MiXCR on the single-cell sequencing reads. The data show roughly 20,000 distinct CDR3 sequences, roughly a third seen once. Time point here: five sample-tagged time points from pre-transplant (day -1) to day 368 post-transplant, pooled. The sample was CMV peptide-activated CD4+ and CD8+ T cells sorted from blood, taken at five time points, pooled. The subset here: sorted CD8+CD137+ and CD4+CD154+ T cells after about 12 h CMV IE-1 peptide stimulation. Every receptor here comes from a female donor who had a heart transplant and CMV viremia.

This clonotype showed up just a few times. An end of the junction does not agree with germline; a read error may underlie this. The chain links TRBV4-1 to TRBJ2-7; tentatively, D is TRBD1 or TRBD2 (5 bases each). Germline V gene lookup returns CDR1 MGHRA and CDR2 YSYEKL. The CDR3 spans 16 residues. The CDR3 DNA follows: TGCGCCAGCAGCCAAAATCGGGGCAGGGCTGGAGACGGGCAGAACTTC. This sequence encodes CASSQNRGRAGDGQNF.

The sample holds many counts of this clonotype. J is TRBJ2-3 and V is TRBV3-1; D not resolved. The CDR3 runs to 13 residues. Germline V gene lookup returns CDR1 LGHDT and CDR2 YNNKEL (reference sequence). The V end was cut by 1 base, the J end by 6 bases, with 8 bases between. The chain's CDR3 is CASSQARRDTQYF. The CDR3 DNA sequence: TGTGCCAGCAGCCAAGCTCGAAGGGATACGCAGTATTTT.

The V gene is TRBV12-3 or TRBV12-4, the J gene TRBJ1-5; 8 nucleotides align to TRBD1. J was trimmed by 3 bases and V by 6 bases; bases with no gene match: 7. The CDR3 is 15 amino acids. CDR3 sequence: CASSLTGAYNQPQHF. The CDR3 bases are TGTGCCAGCAGCTTGACAGGGGCGTACAATCAGCCCCAGCATTTT.

The chain combines TRBV20-1 with TRBJ2-7, with TRBD2 matching over 9 bases. Trimming removed 0 bases from V and 5 bases from J; junction bases left unmatched: 5. The CDR3 has 14 residues. Germline CDR1 is DFQATT and CDR2 is SNEGSKA (reference sequence). This CDR3 reads CSARDASGTHEQYF. In nucleotides, the CDR3 is TGCAGTGCTAGAGACGCTAGCGGGACTCACGAGCAGTACTTC.

CDR3 DNA: TGTGCCAGCAGCACACCGGGACTAGCGGACCAAGAGACCCAGTACTTC. It is translated as CASSTPGLADQETQYF. The chain carries TRBV7-2 and TRBJ2-5, with 11 bases lining up with TRBD2. CDR1 and CDR2 (germline): SGHTA, FQGNSA. This CDR3 is 16 amino acids long. Germline trimming cut 5 bases from V and 0 bases from J; bases unmatched to any gene: 5.

Comments on this clonotype: Germline and junction disagree at one end, which may indicate a read error. The V gene is TRBV6-2 or TRBV6-3, the J gene TRBJ2-7; TRBD1 agrees at 8 bases. The CDR3 covers 13 residues. Germline CDR1 MNHEY, CDR2 SVGEGT. The CDR3 DNA reads as TGTGCCAGCAGCTGGACAGGGAACTACAAGCAGTACTTC. Encoded protein: CASSWTGNYKQYF.

Comment on this clonotype: The conserved phenylalanine or tryptophan normally closing the CDR3 is absent here, so this likely arose from a read error. CDR3 sequence (DNA): TGTGCCAGCAGCCAAGCTCTCGGGACCAATGAGCAGTTCTCC. This gives the protein CASSQALGTNEQFS. The chain uses TRBV3-1 and TRBJ2-1; D may be TRBD1 or TRBD2 (5 bases each). This CDR3 comprises 14 residues. Trimming cost V 1 base and J 6 bases, with 10 bases left between them. Germline values: CDR1 LGHDT, CDR2 YNNKEL (reference sequence).

V and J are TRBV30 and TRBJ1-2; D not certain. The ends were cut back, 3 bases at V and 4 bases at J, with 21 bases in the middle. Germline loops: CDR1 GTSNPN, CDR2 SVGIG (reference sequence). This CDR3 spans 16 amino acids. The CDR3 loop reads CAWRPPGSRLIYGYTF. The CDR3 DNA reads as TGTGCCTGGAGACCCCCGGGCAGTCGCTTGATCTATGGCTACACCTTC.

By its share, this clonotype is medium-sized. V usage is TRBV25-1 and J usage is TRBJ2-6; D is unclear. With 7 bases removed from V and 0 bases from J, the gap between germline ends came to 7 bases. The CDR3 extends over 14 amino acids. CDR1 and CDR2 from the germline V gene are MGHDK and SYGVNS. In DNA, the CDR3 is TGTGCCAGCACCCCGCCCTCTGGGGCCAACGTCCTGACTTTC. Its protein is CASTPPSGANVLTF.

The rearrangement links TRBV19 to TRBJ2-3; D gene unclear. Germline V gives CDR1 LNHDA, CDR2 SQIVND (reference sequence). The CDR3 is 15 amino acids. V lost 4 bases and J lost 0, with 11 bases in between. This CDR3 reads CASSKELPSTDTQYF. DNA of the CDR3: TGTGCCAGTAGTAAAGAACTACCTAGCACAGATACGCAGTATTTT.

As to this clonotype: This could be a read error, since a much larger clone is one nucleotide away. The chain employs TRBV12-3 or TRBV12-4 and TRBJ2-6; D may be TRBD1 or TRBD2 (6 bases each). Trimming pared 3 bases from V and 3 bases from J, leaving 18 bases between. This CDR3 contains 18 residues. CDR3 region: CASSFNSGGGLGANVLTF. DNA of the CDR3: TGTGCCAGCAGTTTTAATTCCGGGGGCGGGCTTGGGGCCAACGTCCTGACTTTC.

The V gene is TRBV24-1, the J gene TRBJ2-2, with a tentative D call TRBD1 (6 bases). V lost 2 bases and J lost 0, with 12 bases in between. The CDR3 has 17 residues. CDR1 and CDR2 from the germline V gene are KGHDR and SFDVKD. Here the CDR3 DNA reads TGTGCCACCAGTGATTCTGCGACAGGCCCGAACACCGGGGAGCTGTTTTTT. It yields the protein CATSDSATGPNTGELFF.

In this sample, this clonotype turned up many times. The chain carries TRBV3-1 and TRBJ1-2, with D perhaps matching TRBD1 (5 bases). Trimming left V 1 base short and J 7 bases short, with 13 bases between. Germline values: CDR1 LGHDT, CDR2 YNNKEL (reference sequence). The CDR3 extends over 14 amino acids. Here the CDR3 DNA reads TGTGCCAGCAGCCAAGGGGGCTCGGCAGGTGGCTACACCTTC. Encoded protein: CASSQGGSAGGYTF.

CDR3 nucleotide sequence: TGTGCCAGCAGTTTAGGGGGGGGCAGGGGCGCTGAAGCTTTCTTT. Translation: CASSLGGGRGAEAFF. The rearrangement uses TRBV12-3 or TRBV12-4 and TRBJ1-1; the D gene is possibly TRBD1 (6 bases). V lost 1 base and J lost 6, with 15 bases in between. The CDR3 totals 15 residues.

The chain links TRBV3-1 to TRBJ2-3, with unresolved D. The CDR3 has 12 amino acids. Per the germline V gene, CDR1 is LGHDT and CDR2 is YNNKEL (reference sequence). V was cut by 3 bases and J by 0 bases, with 1 base left in between. CDR3 in DNA: TGTGCCAGCAGCCACAGCACAGATACGCAGTATTTT. Amino acids: CASSHSTDTQYF.

This clonotype is labeled medium-sized. V is TRBV20-1 and J is TRBJ2-1; 8 bases align to TRBD2. The junction had 2 bases not matched to a gene; V was cut back by 3 bases and J by 1 base. CDR1 is DFQATT and CDR2 is SNEGSKA in the germline V gene (reference sequence). The CDR3 runs to 14 residues. CDR3 bases: TGCAGTGCTAGGCCTAGCGGGTCCTACAATGAGCAGTTCTTC. It specifies CSARPSGSYNEQFF.